These 21 T cell receptor beta chains originate from one sample sequenced in a study of patients and donors after allogeneic stem cell transplantation. In TCRdb, the RT-PCR reads were re-called with MiXCR into one record per CDR3 protein. The sample has about 960,000 distinct CDR3 sequences, 15% to 20% seen once; the top ten hold approximately 5.9%. Sequencing used blood, either unsorted or a sorted T cell fraction (not recorded which). The receptors stem from a human donor who was either an allogeneic HSCT recipient or a stem cell or donor lymphocyte infusion donor (not recorded which). It is not recorded whose cells these are; they may come from a transplant donor.

This clonotype appeared many times. The J gene is TRBJ2-5, the V gene TRBV10-3; 10 positions match TRBD2. V trimming: 6 bases; J trimming: 5 bases; junction bases outside the gene matches: 9. CDR1 is ENHRY, CDR2 SYGVKD, per germline. The CDR3 is made up of 15 amino acids. The CDR3 loop reads CAISRRPAGGETQYF. CDR3 sequence (DNA): TGTGCCATCAGCAGGCGTCCAGCGGGAGGGGAGACCCAGTACTTC.

This clonotype was seen only a few times. The chain couples TRBV12-3 or TRBV12-4 to TRBJ1-6; D gene ambiguous. The CDR3 extends over 15 amino acids. Trimming took off 1 base at V and 4 bases at J, with 8 bases between the two ends. The chain's CDR3 is CASSLGAQYNSPLHF. The DNA of the CDR3 is TGTGCCAGCAGTTTAGGGGCGCAATATAATTCACCCCTCCACTTT.

This clonotype has just a few counts. The chain has TRBV4-1 and TRBJ2-1, with D tentatively TRBD2 (6 bases). Trimming pared 1 base from V and 6 bases from J, leaving 7 bases between. The CDR3 contains 13 residues. Germline lookup yields CDR1 MGHRA and CDR2 YSYEKL. In DNA form, the CDR3 reads TGCGCCAGCAGCCAAGTGGAGGGCAATGAGCAGTTCTTC. This encodes CASSQVEGNEQFF.

For the CDR3, the DNA is TGCAGTGCCGAGACAGGGCAAGGGGCCAACGTCCTGACTTTC. It yields the protein CSAETGQGANVLTF. The V and J genes are TRBV20-1 and TRBJ2-6, with 7 nucleotides matching TRBD1. This CDR3 has 14 amino acids. Germline CDR1 is DFQATT and CDR2 is SNEGSKA (reference sequence). V dropped 6 bases and J dropped 4; count of bases not matched to a gene: 6.

V is TRBV7-9 and J is TRBJ1-2; the D is unclear. This CDR3 contains 15 residues. Looked up from germline, CDR1 is SEHNR and CDR2 is FQNEAQ (reference sequence). Trimming cost V 3 bases and J 2 bases, with 13 bases left between them. The CDR3 reads CASSLTVGANYGYTF. The CDR3, as DNA: TGTGCCAGCAGCTTGACCGTGGGAGCAAACTATGGCTACACCTTC.

This clonotype showed up just a few times. J is TRBJ1-1 and V is TRBV7-9; 7 positions agree with TRBD1. Germline V gene lookup returns CDR1 SEHNR and CDR2 FQNEAQ (reference sequence). CDR3 size: 14 residues. The V segment lost 5 bases and the J segment 1 base; nucleotides outside the gene matches: 4. The CDR3 DNA is TGTGCCAGCAGCGAAAGACAGGGGAACACTGAAGCTTTCTTT. It yields the protein CASSERQGNTEAFF.

This clonotype was seen a handful of times. The rearrangement uses TRBV4-2 and TRBJ1-2; D might be TRBD1 (6 bases). Trimming pared 0 bases from V and 2 bases from J, leaving 10 bases between. The CDR3 extends over 15 amino acids. The germline V gene encodes CDR1 LGHNA and CDR2 YNFKEQ. As DNA, the CDR3 is TGTGCCAGCAGCCAAGATGGTGGGGGCAACTATGGCTACACCTTC. As protein: CASSQDGGGNYGYTF.

This chain uses TRBV6-2 or TRBV6-3 with TRBJ2-1, with D perhaps TRBD2 (6 bases). Trimming cost V 2 bases and J 4 bases, with 15 bases left between them. This CDR3 is 16 amino acids long. Germline V gives CDR1 MNHEY, CDR2 SVGEGT. The CDR3 DNA is TGTGCCAGCAGTTACCTCCCGGGCGGGGTGTACAATGAGCAGTTCTTC. Translation gives CASSYLPGGVYNEQFF.

The sample holds a few counts of this clonotype. V and J are TRBV4-1 and TRBJ2-3, with D perhaps assigned TRBD1 or TRBD2 (6 bases each). Germline V gene sequence: CDR1 MGHRA, CDR2 YSYEKL. The germline V and J ends were trimmed by 0 bases and 6 bases, with 13 bases remaining between them. The CDR3 extends over 15 amino acids. For the CDR3, the DNA is TGCGCCAGCAGCCAAGATCGGGGGCCGGAGGATACGCAGTATTTT. Translation gives CASSQDRGPEDTQYF.

The chain combines TRBV7-9 with TRBJ1-4; TRBD1 matches 11 bases. Germline values: CDR1 SEHNR, CDR2 FQNEAQ (reference sequence). There are 14 residues in the CDR3. Germline trimming cut 5 bases from V and 13 bases from J; bases unmatched to any gene: 9. The CDR3 bases are TGTGCCAGCAGCGTAGACCCGGACAGGGGGCGACTGTTTTTT. The encoded protein is CASSVDPDRGRLFF.

V gene TRBV5-1 combines with J gene TRBJ2-5; D possibly corresponds to TRBD2 (6 bases). This CDR3 contains 13 residues. CDR1 is SGHRS and CDR2 is YFSETQ in the germline V gene. V lost 5 bases and J 7 bases, leaving 15 bases between the germline ends. This chain's CDR3 is CASSVAGRATQYF. In DNA form, the CDR3 reads TGCGCCAGCAGTGTGGCGGGGAGAGCGACCCAGTACTTC.

This clonotype was counted a few times. The chain joins TRBV5-1 to TRBJ2-7, with TRBD1 matching 7 bases. CDR1 is SGHRS and CDR2 is YFSETQ in the germline V gene. Germline trimming cut 0 bases from V and 0 bases from J; bases unmatched to any gene: 6. CDR3 length: 16 residues. CDR3 protein: CASSLGENRGSYEQYF. CDR3 DNA sequence: TGCGCCAGCAGCTTGGGGGAAAACAGGGGCTCCTACGAGCAGTACTTC.

This clonotype was recorded at least ten times. This chain connects TRBV12-3 or TRBV12-4 to TRBJ2-2, with 7 bases lining up with TRBD2. Unmatched junction bases numbered 6, after V lost 6 bases and J lost 5 bases. The CDR3 totals 14 residues. The CDR3, as DNA: TGTGCCAGCAGGGTTTCCGGGGGGACCGGGGAGCTGTTTTTT. Amino acids: CASRVSGGTGELFF.

The table lists this clonotype with many counts. The chain combines TRBV5-1 with TRBJ2-1; D remains unclear. The germline V gene encodes CDR1 SGHRS and CDR2 YFSETQ. Trimming left V 3 bases short and J 10 bases short, with 11 bases between. The CDR3 is made up of 12 amino acids. DNA for the CDR3: TGCGCCAGCAGCTCATTAGCAGGAGAGCAGTTCTTC. Translating gives CASSSLAGEQFF.

This clonotype was picked up a small number of times. This sequence joins TRBV5-1 and TRBJ2-7; the D is unclear. Germline CDR1 reads SGHRS; CDR2 reads YFSETQ. The CDR3 is made up of 14 amino acids. V was clipped by 4 bases and J by 3 bases, with 14 bases between them. The CDR3, as DNA: TGCGCCAGCAGCCGAGCTGGCAGAGGCTACGAGCAGTACTTC. This gives the protein CASSRAGRGYEQYF.

This chain uses TRBV6-1 with TRBJ2-5; possibly TRBD1 or TRBD2 for D (5 bases each). V was clipped by 6 bases and J by 3 bases, with 17 bases between them. Germline V gene data show CDR1 as MNHNS and CDR2 as SASEGT. This CDR3 is 15 amino acids long. The CDR3: CASSPGTLTEETQYF. In nucleotides, the CDR3 is TGTGCCAGCAGCCCCGGGACGCTCACTGAAGAGACCCAGTACTTC.

In this sample, this clonotype turned up a few times. The chain is built from TRBV12-3 or TRBV12-4 and TRBJ2-2; D possibly matches TRBD1 or TRBD2 (6 bases each). V was clipped by 3 bases and J by 3 bases, with 8 bases between them. The CDR3 has 14 residues. For the CDR3, the DNA is TGTGCCAGCAGTTTCCGGGGGCACACCGGGGAGCTGTTTTTT. Translated, it gives CASSFRGHTGELFF.

The chain couples TRBV20-1 to TRBJ2-3; D assignment may be TRBD1 or TRBD2 (5 bases each). With 8 bases removed from V and 2 bases from J, the gap between germline ends came to 14 bases. The CDR3 runs 13 residues. Germline CDR1 reads DFQATT; CDR2 reads SNEGSKA (reference sequence). CDR3 nucleotide sequence: TGCAGTCCTCGGGACCCGACCACAGATACGCAGTATTTT. This sequence encodes CSPRDPTTDTQYF.

This sequence joins TRBV5-6 and TRBJ2-5, with a possible D match to TRBD1 (6 bases). This CDR3 region has 12 residues. V lost 4 bases and J lost 5, with 9 bases in between. CDR1 and CDR2 (germline): SGHDT, YYEEEE. DNA of the CDR3: TGTGCCAGCAGCGCTGACAGGGAGACCCAGTACTTC. It codes for CASSADRETQYF.

A note on this clonotype: It may be a read error: a sequence one base away is much more abundant. The V gene is TRBV6-1, the J gene TRBJ1-1; TRBD1 matches 8 bases. There are 14 residues in the CDR3. Germline CDR1 is MNHNS and CDR2 is SASEGT. With V trimmed by 6 bases and J by 0 bases, 3 bases remained unmatched. CDR3 nucleotide sequence: TGTGCCAGCAGCATGGACAGGGTGAACACTGAAGCTTTCTTT. Protein: CASSMDRVNTEAFF.

This clonotype has ten or more counts. V usage is TRBV6-2 or TRBV6-3 and J usage is TRBJ2-1, with TRBD2 matching 11 bases. Germline CDR1 and CDR2: MNHEY and SVGEGT. The CDR3 totals 14 residues. The J segment lost 4 bases and the V segment lost 7 bases, leaving 3 bases of the junction unmatched. The CDR3 DNA reads as TGTGCCAGCAAACTAGCGGGAGTTTACAATGAGCAGTTCTTC. This encodes CASKLAGVYNEQFF.